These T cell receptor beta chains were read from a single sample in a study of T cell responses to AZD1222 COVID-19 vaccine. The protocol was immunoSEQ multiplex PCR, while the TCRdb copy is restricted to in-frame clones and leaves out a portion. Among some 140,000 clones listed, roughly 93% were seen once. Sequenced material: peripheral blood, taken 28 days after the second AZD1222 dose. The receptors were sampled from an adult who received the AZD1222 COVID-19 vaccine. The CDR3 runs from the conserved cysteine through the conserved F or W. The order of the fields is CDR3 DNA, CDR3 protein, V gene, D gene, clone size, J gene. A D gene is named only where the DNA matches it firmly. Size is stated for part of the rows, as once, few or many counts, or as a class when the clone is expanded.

TGTGCCACCAGTGATCCCGGGACAGGGAGCGGCTACACCTTC CATSDPGTGSGYTF TRBV24-1 TRBD1 once TRBJ1-2
TGTGCCAGCAGCCTTAAAGGGGACTATTCTCGCAATGAGCAGTTCTTC CASSLKGDYSRNEQFF TRBV2 TRBD2 - TRBJ2-1
TGTGCCAGTAGTATAGGCAGTATGAACACTGAAGCTTTCTTT CASSIGSMNTEAFF TRBV19 - once TRBJ1-1
TGTGCCAGCAGCTCCCTATACGCGGCGAGAATTCCATATGGCTACACCTTC CASSSLYAARIPYGYTF TRBV7-9 - - TRBJ1-2
TGTGCCTGGACCCCCCGGGGTTGGGATCAGCCCCAGCATTTT CAWTPRGWDQPQHF TRBV30 - - TRBJ1-5
TGTGCCAGCACCCATTCACAAGGGGACTCACCCCTCCACTTT CASTHSQGDSPLHF TRBV7-9 - - TRBJ1-6
TGTGCCAGCAGCGTGGAGGGGGGAATTCCCCAGCATTTT CASSVEGGIPQHF TRBV9 - - TRBJ1-5
TGTGCCAGCAGTTTAGGGGAGACCCAGTACTTC CASSLGETQYF TRBV27 - - TRBJ2-5
TGTGCCAGTAAGGACATCGGACGCTCACCCCTCCACTTT CASKDIGRSPLHF TRBV19 - - TRBJ1-6
TGTGCCAGCAGTACCCCCGAGGGGAGCCGACATTTT CASSTPEGSRHF TRBV6-6 - once TRBJ1-5
TGCGCCAGCAGCCGGGACTACCTGCGTGATGAGCAGTTCTTC CASSRDYLRDEQFF TRBV5-1 TRBD2 - TRBJ2-1
TGCGCCAGCAGCTTGGGACAGGAGAACACTGAAGCTTTCTTT CASSLGQENTEAFF TRBV5-1 - - TRBJ1-1
TGTGCCTGGAGTGTACAAAGACCTGGTGGGGATTCACCCCTCCACTTT CAWSVQRPGGDSPLHF TRBV30 - - TRBJ1-6
TGTGCCAGCAGTGAACGTTGGGAGCGGGCTGAAGCTTTCTTT CASSERWERAEAFF TRBV2 - - TRBJ1-1
TGTGCCGGCAGCCAAGATCGGGGCTTCGATACGCAGTATTTT CAGSQDRGFDTQYF TRBV4-2 - - TRBJ2-3
TGTGCCAGCAGCTTGGGACGATCTGAAGCTTTCTTT CASSLGRSEAFF TRBV7-9 - once TRBJ1-1
TGTGCCATCAGTGAGTCGCGGGACGCTAACTATGGCTACACCTTC CAISESRDANYGYTF TRBV10-3 - - TRBJ1-2
TGTGCCAGCAGCCAACCGGTGGCAAATGAAAAACTGTTTTTT CASSQPVANEKLFF TRBV3-1/TRBV3-2 - - TRBJ1-4
TGTGCCAGCAGTTTTACCCCCCCTTTGAAGGCTTTCTTT CASSFTPPLKAFF TRBV28 - - TRBJ1-1
TGTGCCTGGAGTATAGACAGCTATACGCAGTATTTT CAWSIDSYTQYF TRBV30 - - TRBJ2-3
TGTGCCAGCAGTTACGGAGGTTACGGTGAGCAGTTCTTC CASSYGGYGEQFF TRBV6-5 - - TRBJ2-1
TGTGCCAGCAGTTCCTACAAGACAGGGCCGGGTCTCACTGAAGCTTTCTTT CASSSYKTGPGLTEAFF TRBV27 TRBD1 - TRBJ1-1
TGTGCCAGCAGCTTACGGGACAGGGGACTCGGTGAGCAGTTCTTC CASSLRDRGLGEQFF TRBV5-5 TRBD1 once TRBJ2-1
TGTGCCAGCAGTCCCCGACCCCCGAGCGCCACGACAGGTTGGGGACAGAACTTC CASSPRPPSATTGWGQNF TRBV27 TRBD1 - TRBJ2-7
TGCGCCAGCAGCCAAGCCCATCAGCTTGGGGGCTACACCTTC CASSQAHQLGGYTF TRBV4-1 - - TRBJ1-2
TGTGCCAGCAGTTTCTCGGACAGACAGACCCAGTACTTC CASSFSDRQTQYF TRBV28 - - TRBJ2-5
TGTGCCAGCAGCGTTGCCCCCGCGTTGGGCTCTGGGGCCAACGTCCTGACTTTC CASSVAPALGSGANVLTF TRBV9 - once TRBJ2-6
TGTGCCAGCAGCCCCCACCCCCCGTTAAACACCGGGGAGCTGTTTTTT CASSPHPPLNTGELFF TRBV7-8 - - TRBJ2-2
TGTGCCAGCAGCTTTGGTATGACTGAAGCTTTCTTT CASSFGMTEAFF TRBV11-3 - - TRBJ1-1
TGTGCCAGCAGCTTTGACAGCTTCTCTGGAAACACCATATATTTT CASSFDSFSGNTIYF TRBV7-9 - - TRBJ1-3
TGTGCCAGCTCACCAGGGGACAGACAATTTGAAGCTTTCTTT CASSPGDRQFEAFF TRBV18 TRBD1 - TRBJ1-1
TGCAGCGTTGAACTAGCGGGGGACCTAACAGATACGCAGTATTTT CSVELAGDLTDTQYF TRBV29-1 TRBD2 - TRBJ2-3
TGTGCCAGCTACGGGGTTAATGAGCAGTTCTTC CASYGVNEQFF TRBV5-4 - - TRBJ2-1
TGTGCTAGCAGCTTAGGGACTAGCGGGGCCTACAATGAGCAGTTCTTC CASSLGTSGAYNEQFF TRBV7-7 TRBD2 once TRBJ2-1
TGTGCCAGCAGTTACCCACAGGGTGCGGTATACGAGCAGTACTTC CASSYPQGAVYEQYF TRBV6-2/TRBV6-3 - - TRBJ2-7
TGCGCCAGCAGCCAAGAAGGGACAGGGGGCTACGAGCAGTACTTC CASSQEGTGGYEQYF TRBV4-1 TRBD1 - TRBJ2-7
TGTGCCAGTAGTCAGGGACAGGGGACTGAGCAGTTCTTC CASSQGQGTEQFF TRBV19 TRBD1 - TRBJ2-1
TGTGCCAGCAGTCTAGACAGTGAAGCTTTCTTT CASSLDSEAFF TRBV5-8 - - TRBJ1-1
TGTGCCAGCAGCGTTCCGGGACAGGACTACAAGCAGTACTTC CASSVPGQDYKQYF TRBV5-6 TRBD1 - TRBJ2-7
TGCGCCAGCAGCCATAGAGTAGCGGGGTTCTACAATGAGCAGTTCTTC CASSHRVAGFYNEQFF TRBV4-1 TRBD2 - TRBJ2-1
TGTGCCATCAGTGGCACCGACCTAGGGACTGAAGCTTTCTTT CAISGTDLGTEAFF TRBV10-3 - - TRBJ1-1
TGTGCCAGCAGTTTAACGGGGTTGTACTACACCTTC CASSLTGLYYTF TRBV27 - - TRBJ1-2
TGTGCCAGAAGCGACGCAGGGACTCTTTATAATTCACCCCTCCACTTT CARSDAGTLYNSPLHF TRBV5-3 - - TRBJ1-6
TGTGCCAGCAGTTTATCCGCTGACAGGTCCGAACAAGAGACCCAGTACTTC CASSLSADRSEQETQYF TRBV28 - - TRBJ2-5
TGTGCCATCAGTCCGGAGAACTATGGCTACACCTTC CAISPENYGYTF TRBV10-3 - - TRBJ1-2
TGCGCCAGCAGTACGGGGCAAACTAACTATGGCTACACCTTC CASSTGQTNYGYTF TRBV5-1 - - TRBJ1-2
TGTGCCATCAGTGAGTCCCATGGCACAGATACGCAGTATTTT CAISESHGTDTQYF TRBV10-3 - - TRBJ2-3
TGTGCCAGCAGCGTCAGTGCAACTAATGAAAAACTGTTTTTT CASSVSATNEKLFF TRBV9 - - TRBJ1-4
TGTGCCAGTAGTTCGGGGGGCACCAATTCACCCCTCCACTTT CASSSGGTNSPLHF TRBV19 - - TRBJ1-6
TGTGCCAGCAGCGACACGAGAGGCGAGGCTGGAAACACCATATATTTT CASSDTRGEAGNTIYF TRBV5-6 - - TRBJ1-3
TGTGCCAGCAGCGTAGAGGGGACAGACTACGAGCAGTACTTC CASSVEGTDYEQYF TRBV9 TRBD1 once TRBJ2-7
TGTGCCAGCAGTTACGTCAGGGGAGGGAATCAGCCCCAGCATTTT CASSYVRGGNQPQHF TRBV6-2/TRBV6-3 - - TRBJ1-5
TGTGCCACCCCTACAGGAGGCTATGGCTACACCTTC CATPTGGYGYTF TRBV2 - once TRBJ1-2